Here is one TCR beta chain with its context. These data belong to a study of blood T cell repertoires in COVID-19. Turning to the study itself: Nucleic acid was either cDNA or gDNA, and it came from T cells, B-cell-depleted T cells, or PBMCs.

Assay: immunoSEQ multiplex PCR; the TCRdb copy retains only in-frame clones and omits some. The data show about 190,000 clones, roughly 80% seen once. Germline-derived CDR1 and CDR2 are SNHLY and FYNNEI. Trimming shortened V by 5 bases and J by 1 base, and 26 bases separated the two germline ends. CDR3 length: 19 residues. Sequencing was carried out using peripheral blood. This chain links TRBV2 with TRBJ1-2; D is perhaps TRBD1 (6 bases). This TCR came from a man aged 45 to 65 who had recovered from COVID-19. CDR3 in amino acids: CASSTPPGQGSVFNYGYTF. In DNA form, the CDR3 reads TGTGCCAGCAGTACTCCCCCGGGACAAGGGTCCGTATTTAACTATGGCTACACCTTC.